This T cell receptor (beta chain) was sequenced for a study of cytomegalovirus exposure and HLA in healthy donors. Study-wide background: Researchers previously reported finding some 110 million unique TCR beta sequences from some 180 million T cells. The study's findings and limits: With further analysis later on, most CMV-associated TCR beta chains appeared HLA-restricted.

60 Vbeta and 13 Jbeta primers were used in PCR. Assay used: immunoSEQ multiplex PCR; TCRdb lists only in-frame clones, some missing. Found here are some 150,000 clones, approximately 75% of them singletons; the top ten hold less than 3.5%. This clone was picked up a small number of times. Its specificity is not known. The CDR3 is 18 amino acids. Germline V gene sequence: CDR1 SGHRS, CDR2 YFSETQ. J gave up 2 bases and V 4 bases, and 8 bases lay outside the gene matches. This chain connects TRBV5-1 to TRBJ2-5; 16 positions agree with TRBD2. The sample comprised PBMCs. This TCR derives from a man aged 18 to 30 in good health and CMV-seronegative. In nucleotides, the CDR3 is TGCGCCAGCAGCCACGGGACTAGCGGGGGGGCCCTTCAAGAGACCCAGTACTTC. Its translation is CASSHGTSGGALQETQYF. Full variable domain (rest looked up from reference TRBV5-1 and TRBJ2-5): KAGVTQTPRYLIKTRGQQVTLSCSPISGHRSVSWYQQTPGQGLQFLFEYFSETQRNKGNFPGRFSGRQFSNSRSEMNVSTLELGDSALYLCASSHGTSGGALQETQYFGPGTRLLVL.